The 23 T cell receptor beta chains below come from one sample, sequenced in a study of CD8 T cells in ankylosing spondylitis. TCRdb passed the 5' RACE reads through MiXCR, listing each CDR3 protein once. The data contain around 150,000 distinct CDR3 sequences, roughly 31% of them singletons. Sequencing was carried out using synovial fluid, either unsorted or a sorted T cell fraction (not recorded which). The receptors derive from a male donor with ankylosing spondylitis.

The genes are TRBV4-2 and TRBJ2-2; the match to TRBD2 covers 8 bases. In germline, CDR1 is LGHNA, CDR2 YNFKEQ. The CDR3 contains 16 residues. Trimming took 0 bases from V and 5 from J; bases not matched to a gene: 5. CDR3 loop: CASSQEGGLGTGELFF. CDR3 DNA: TGTGCCAGCAGCCAAGAAGGGGGACTAGGGACCGGGGAGCTGTTTTTT.

V usage is TRBV7-6 and J usage is TRBJ2-7; possibly TRBD2 for D (5 bases). Germline V lookup: CDR1 SGHVS, CDR2 FNYEAQ. Trimming removed 1 base from V and 4 bases from J, with 8 bases in between. The CDR3 has 13 amino acids. The CDR3 nucleotides are TGTGCCAGCAGCTTAGGGTCGGGATACGAGCAGTACTTC. Protein sequence: CASSLGSGYEQYF. The full variable domain, with the rest looked up from reference TRBV7-6 and TRBJ2-7, is GAGVSQSPRYKVTKRGQDVALRCDPISGHVSLYWYRQALGQGPEFLTYFNYEAQQDKSGLPNDRFSAERPEGSISTLTIQRTEQRDSAMYRCASSLGSGYEQYFGPGTRLTVT.

This chain links TRBV28 with TRBJ1-2, with TRBD1 identical over 7 bases. Trimming at V came to 9 bases and at J to 4 bases, leaving 11 bases not matched to a gene. This CDR3 spans 14 amino acids. Germline CDR1 MDHEN, CDR2 SYDVKM. This CDR3 reads CASRLLTGTYGYTF. The CDR3, as DNA: TGTGCCAGTCGATTGTTGACAGGGACCTATGGCTACACCTTC.

The rearrangement uses TRBV21-1 and TRBJ2-5; TRBD1 is the table's D call, not checked against the DNA. TRBV21-1 is a recognized pseudogene. The CDR3 consists of 14 residues. CDR3 sequence (DNA): TGTGCCAGCAGCAAACTCAGGGGGCGAGAGACCCAGTACTTC. Amino acid sequence: CASSKLRGRETQYF.

This clonotype was detected only a few times. This chain connects TRBV10-3 to TRBJ1-6; D perhaps matches TRBD1 (6 bases). CDR3 length: 16 amino acids. V lost 5 bases, J lost 5 bases, and 16 bases lay in between. Germline loops: CDR1 ENHRY, CDR2 SYGVKD. In DNA form, the CDR3 reads TGTGCCATCAGTAACACCGGGACAATAAATAATTCACCCCTCCACTTT. Translation: CAISNTGTINNSPLHF.

The chain recombines TRBV7-9 with TRBJ2-3, with D possibly matching TRBD2 (6 bases). The length of the CDR3 is 16 residues. V was pared by 1 base and J by 0 bases, with 11 bases between. The germline gives CDR1 SEHNR, CDR2 FQNEAQ (reference sequence). CDR3 amino acids: CASSLDVAASTDTQYF. CDR3 coding DNA: TGTGCCAGCAGCTTAGACGTAGCGGCTAGCACAGATACGCAGTATTTT.

This chain's CDR3 is CASSLDSGGNTEAFF. As DNA, the CDR3 is TGTGCCAGCAGCTTGGATTCAGGGGGGAACACTGAAGCTTTCTTT. V is TRBV11-3 and J is TRBJ1-1; TRBD1 agrees at 7 bases. V was pared by 3 bases and J by 1 base, with 5 bases of the junction left unmatched. The CDR3 has 15 amino acids. Germline CDR1 SGHNT, CDR2 YENEEA.

This clonotype was picked up many times. The J gene is TRBJ2-2, the V gene TRBV9; the D is unclear. The CDR3 is 15 residues long. In germline, CDR1 is SGDLS, CDR2 YYNGEE. V lost 0 bases and J 5 bases, leaving 11 bases between the germline ends. CDR3 nucleotide sequence: TGTGCCAGCAGCGTAGAGGGTAAAAAGACCGGGGAGCTGTTTTTT. Translation: CASSVEGKKTGELFF.

This clonotype was seen at least ten times. J is TRBJ1-1 and V is TRBV15; D is undetermined. Deletions cut 6 bases from V and 6 bases from J, with 14 bases between. The CDR3 runs 13 residues. The germline CDR1 and CDR2 sequences are LNHNV and YYDKDF (reference sequence). The CDR3 DNA follows: TGTGCCACCAGGGGTTCGGGTGTCGCTGAAGCTTTCTTT. Translated: CATRGSGVAEAFF.

The genes are TRBV20-1 and TRBJ2-4, with TRBD2 matching over 11 bases. From germline, CDR1 is DFQATT and CDR2 SNEGSKA (reference sequence). Trimming took 5 bases from V and 7 from J; bases not matched to a gene: 22. This CDR3 spans 19 amino acids. The CDR3 sequence: CSALLSGRAGVIGGNIQYF. In DNA, the CDR3 is TGCAGTGCTCTCCTTAGCGGGAGGGCCGGGGTAATTGGTGGGAACATTCAGTACTTC.

The chain links TRBV3-1 to TRBJ2-1; 7 nucleotides agree with TRBD1. Trimming removed 6 bases from V and 0 bases from J; junction bases left unmatched: 5. Germline loops: CDR1 LGHDT, CDR2 YNNKEL (reference sequence). The CDR3 totals 15 residues. For the CDR3, the DNA is TGTGCCAGCAGACGACAGGGAAACTCCTACAATGAGCAGTTCTTC. This translates into CASRRQGNSYNEQFF.

The chain links TRBV12-3 or TRBV12-4 to TRBJ2-1; 9 nucleotides match TRBD1. This CDR3 comprises 14 residues. V gave up 5 bases and J gave up 8 bases; unmatched junction bases: 7. The chain's CDR3 is CASSPGTGTHEQFF. The CDR3 DNA reads as TGTGCCAGCAGTCCCGGGACAGGGACGCATGAGCAGTTCTTC.

This chain links TRBV24-1 with TRBJ2-2; D unresolved. The ends were cut back, 3 bases at V and 4 bases at J, with 14 bases in the middle. The CDR3 is made up of 16 amino acids. Germline lookup yields CDR1 KGHDR and CDR2 SFDVKD. The CDR3 is CATSDHRVAATGELFF. The CDR3, as DNA: TGTGCCACCAGTGATCATAGGGTAGCAGCCACCGGGGAGCTGTTTTTT.

This chain connects TRBV5-5 to TRBJ2-5; maybe TRBD1 (6 bases). Between the trimmed V and J ends, which lost 3 bases and 5 bases, there was a span of 17 bases. The CDR3 is 15 residues long. From germline, CDR1 is SGHKS and CDR2 YYEKEE (reference sequence). For the CDR3, the DNA is TGTGCCAGCAGCTCTACGACAGGCCGAGCGGAGACCCAGTACTTC. Amino acid sequence: CASSSTTGRAETQYF.

Many counts were recorded for this clonotype. This chain links TRBV20-1 with TRBJ2-1; a weak D match, TRBD2 (5 bases). Germline V CDR1 and CDR2: DFQATT, SNEGSKA (reference sequence). CDR3 size: 15 residues. V lost 3 bases and J 1 base, leaving 13 bases between the germline ends. Here the CDR3 reads CSARREVGSYNEQFF. The CDR3 nucleotides are TGCAGTGCTAGGAGGGAAGTCGGGTCCTACAATGAGCAGTTCTTC.

The CDR3 coding sequence is TGCGCCAGCAGCACGGACTCCACCAACATGGAGCAGTTCTTC. Translation gives CASSTDSTNMEQFF. The V and J genes are TRBV5-1 and TRBJ2-1; D is perhaps TRBD2 (5 bases). The CDR3 is 14 residues long. V dropped 4 bases and J dropped 10 bases, with 18 bases sitting between them. The germline V gene has CDR1 SGHRS and CDR2 YFSETQ.

This chain connects TRBV20-1 to TRBJ2-7, with TRBD2 matching 10 bases. Germline lookup yields CDR1 DFQATT and CDR2 SNEGSKA (reference sequence). This CDR3 contains 15 residues. V gave up 0 bases and J gave up 2 bases; unmatched junction bases: 4. In nucleotides, the CDR3 is TGCAGTGCTAGAGATCCACTAGCGGGGCCCTACGAGCAGTACTTC. It codes for CSARDPLAGPYEQYF.

V usage is TRBV7-8 and J usage is TRBJ1-1; no clear D gene. CDR1 and CDR2 from the germline V gene are SGHVS and FQNEAQ. This CDR3 region has 12 residues. V was clipped by 0 bases and J by 4 bases, with 3 bases between them. The CDR3 sequence is CASSLAPTEAFF. DNA for the CDR3: TGTGCCAGCAGCTTAGCGCCCACTGAAGCTTTCTTT. Full variable domain (missing parts from reference TRBV7-8 and TRBJ1-1): GAGVSQSPRYKVAKRGQDVALRCDPISGHVSLFWYQQALGQGPEFLTYFQNEAQLDKSGLPSDRFFAERPEGSVSTLKIQRTQQEDSAVYLCASSLAPTEAFFGQGTRLTVV.

The V gene is TRBV7-9, the J gene TRBJ2-2; 9 bases fit TRBD1. This CDR3 is 14 amino acids long. V lost 6 bases to trimming and J lost 5 bases; unmatched junction nucleotides: 4. The germline V gene encodes CDR1 SEHNR and CDR2 FQNEAQ (reference sequence). CDR3 residues: CASRRTGETGELFF. DNA of the CDR3: TGTGCCAGCAGAAGGACAGGGGAGACCGGGGAGCTGTTTTTT.

The V and J genes are TRBV30 and TRBJ1-5, with no clear D. This CDR3 region has 13 residues. Germline CDR1 and CDR2: GTSNPN and SVGIG (reference sequence). V was trimmed by 1 base and J by 7 bases, leaving 11 bases between them. The CDR3 sequence: CAWSAGNSQPQHF. In nucleotides, the CDR3 is TGTGCCTGGAGTGCGGGGAATTCCCAGCCCCAGCATTTT.

This clonotype was seen more than once but under ten times. The chain uses TRBV25-1 and TRBJ2-1; 9 nucleotides agree with TRBD1. The length of the CDR3 is 16 residues. Germline loops: CDR1 MGHDK, CDR2 SYGVNS. Unmatched junction bases numbered 14, after V lost 6 bases and J lost 8 bases. CDR3 loop: CASSEQGAFLRDEQFF. CDR3 bases: TGTGCCAGCAGCGAACAGGGGGCGTTCCTCCGCGATGAGCAGTTCTTC.

The rearrangement uses TRBV5-5 and TRBJ1-5, with D perhaps matching TRBD1 (5 bases). The V end lost 2 bases, the J end lost 1 base, and 10 bases lay between the germline ends. In germline, CDR1 is SGHKS, CDR2 YYEKEE (reference sequence). This CDR3 comprises 15 residues. Here the CDR3 reads CASSLIWGSNQPQHF. CDR3 DNA sequence: TGTGCCAGCAGCTTAATTTGGGGGAGCAATCAGCCCCAGCATTTT.

The J gene is TRBJ2-5, the V gene TRBV7-2, with a weak D call TRBD1 (5 bases). There are 14 residues in the CDR3. Germline lookup yields CDR1 SGHTA and CDR2 FQGNSA. V lost 5 bases and J lost 5, with 15 bases in between. The CDR3 sequence is CASSRAGFRETQYF. CDR3 nucleotide sequence: TGTGCCAGCAGCCGAGCAGGGTTCCGGGAGACCCAGTACTTC.